This T cell receptor (beta chain) was identified in a study of T cells in Graves' hyperthyroidism and ophthalmopathy. Amplification yielded TCR beta CDR3 regions, with RNA transcripts as the source. Using the HTBI primer set, a first-round RT-PCR was run on the TCR CDR3. TCRdb ran MiXCR on the multiplex PCR reads and lists one entry per CDR3 protein. Found here are approximately 710,000 distinct CDR3 sequences, around a sixth of them singletons; the top ten hold roughly a sixth. The CDR3 is 13 amino acids. V lost 5 bases, J lost 8 bases, and 12 bases lay in between. Germline assignment: CDR1 MDHEN and CDR2 SYDVKM.

This sequence joins TRBV28 and TRBJ1-4; D gene unclear. The sequence was collected from a man aged 50 to 59 with Graves' hyperthyroidism. Specimen: blood. The CDR3 region has the DNA TGTGCCAGCAGTCCCGGAGGAGGGGAAAAACTGTTTTTT. It encodes CASSPGGGEKLFF.